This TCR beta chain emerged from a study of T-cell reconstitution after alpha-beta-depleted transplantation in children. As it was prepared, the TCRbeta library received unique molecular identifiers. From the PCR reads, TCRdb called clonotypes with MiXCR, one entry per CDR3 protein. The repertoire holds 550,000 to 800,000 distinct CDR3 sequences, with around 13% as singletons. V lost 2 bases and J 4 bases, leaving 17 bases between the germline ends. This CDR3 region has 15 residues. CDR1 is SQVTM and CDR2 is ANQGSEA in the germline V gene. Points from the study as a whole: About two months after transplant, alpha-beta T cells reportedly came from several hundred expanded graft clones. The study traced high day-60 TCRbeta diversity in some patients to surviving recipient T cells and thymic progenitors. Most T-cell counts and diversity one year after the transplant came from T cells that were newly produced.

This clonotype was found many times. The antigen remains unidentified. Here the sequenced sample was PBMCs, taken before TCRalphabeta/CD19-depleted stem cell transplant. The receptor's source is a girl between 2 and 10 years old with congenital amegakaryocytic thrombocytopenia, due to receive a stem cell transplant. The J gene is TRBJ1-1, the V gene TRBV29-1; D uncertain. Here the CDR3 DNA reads TGCAGCGTTGAAATGGTAAAGGGCGGGCGCACTGAAGCTTTCTTT. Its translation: CSVEMVKGGRTEAFF.